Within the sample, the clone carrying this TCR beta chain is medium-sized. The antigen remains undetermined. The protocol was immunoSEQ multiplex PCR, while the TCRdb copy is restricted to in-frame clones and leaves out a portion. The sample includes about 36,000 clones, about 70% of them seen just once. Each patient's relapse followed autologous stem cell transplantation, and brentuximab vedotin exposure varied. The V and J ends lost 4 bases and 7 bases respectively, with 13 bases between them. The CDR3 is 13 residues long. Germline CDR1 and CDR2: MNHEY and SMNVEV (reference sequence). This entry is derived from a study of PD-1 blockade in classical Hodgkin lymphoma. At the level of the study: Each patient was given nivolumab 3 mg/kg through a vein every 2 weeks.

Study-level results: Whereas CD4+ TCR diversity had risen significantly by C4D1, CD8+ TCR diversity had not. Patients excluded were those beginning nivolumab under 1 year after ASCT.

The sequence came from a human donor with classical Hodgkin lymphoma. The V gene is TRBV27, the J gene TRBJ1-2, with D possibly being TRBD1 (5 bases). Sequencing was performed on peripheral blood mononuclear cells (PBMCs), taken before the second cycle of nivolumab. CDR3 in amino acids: CASSWRDGLGYTF. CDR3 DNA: TGTGCCAGCAGTTGGAGGGACGGGCTTGGCTACACCTTC.